This T cell receptor (beta chain) is from a study of T cells in localized non-small cell lung cancer. General study findings and limits: Heterogeneity remains possible because sequencing was limited to only one tumor region.

The V gene's germline CDR1 is MRHNA and CDR2 SNTAGT. The CDR3 contains 15 residues. The V end was cut by 3 bases, the J end by 2 bases, with 10 bases between. Libraries were prepared by immunoSEQ multiplex PCR; TCRdb keeps only in-frame clonotypes and omits some of them. The table lists about 31,000 clones, around 90% of them singletons, with less than 5% in the top ten. On this clone: Antigen: not known.

J is TRBJ2-2 and V is TRBV6-4, with D perhaps being TRBD1 or TRBD2 (5 bases each). This sequence was found in a woman aged 40-75 years with stage III lung adenocarcinoma. The sample consisted of peripheral blood mononuclear cells, taken before any cancer treatment. The CDR3 sequence: CASSEGDGNTGELFF. Written as DNA, the CDR3 is TGTGCCAGCAGTGAAGGGGACGGCAACACCGGGGAGCTGTTTTTT.